This T cell receptor (delta chain) was recorded in a study of delta chains in infants with herpesvirus infections. Across the study: A Ugandan infant cohort was followed from birth for primary CMV. Whole-study results and caveats: Absence in CMV-uninfected infants may reflect the detection limit only. The public clonotype appeared only at the first post-infection time point and was absent in uninfected infants.

Trimming removed 1 base at V and 8 bases at J, with 8 bases between. The CDR3 consists of 12 residues. Germline V lookup: CDR1 TSWWSYY, CDR2 QGS. The table lists this clone with a few counts. Its antigen is unknown. A much larger clone differs from this one at a single base, so this may be a read error. TCR cDNA was made from PBMC RNA with gamma- and delta-chain-specific primers. TCRdb re-called the RT-PCR reads with CATT. The profile shows about 850 delta-chain clones, 20% to 25% of them singletons. V and J are TRDV1 and TRDJ1; weak D call: TRDD2 (5 bases). The source is a human donor who was a Ugandan infant, either HIV-exposed or HIV-unexposed (not recorded which). Here the sequenced sample was peripheral blood, taken at time point 2 of longitudinal follow-up. The CDR3 loop is CALGEPSQKLIF. The CDR3 nucleotides read TGTGCTCTTGGGGAACCTTCCCAAAAACTCATCTTT.